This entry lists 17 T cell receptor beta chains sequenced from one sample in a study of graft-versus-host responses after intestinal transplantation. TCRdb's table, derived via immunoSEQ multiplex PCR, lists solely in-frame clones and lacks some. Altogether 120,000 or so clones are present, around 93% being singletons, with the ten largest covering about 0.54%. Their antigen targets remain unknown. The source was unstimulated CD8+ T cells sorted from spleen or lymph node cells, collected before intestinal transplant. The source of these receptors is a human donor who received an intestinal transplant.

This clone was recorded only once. The CDR3 protein is CASSLVRQGGSTEAFF. The CDR3 bases are TGTGCCAGCAGCTTAGTTAGACAGGGAGGGAGTACTGAAGCTTTCTTT. This chain links TRBV7-6 with TRBJ1-1; 7 bases are shared with TRBD1. Germline V CDR1 and CDR2: SGHVS, FNYEAQ. The CDR3 covers 16 residues. V trimming: 1 base; J trimming: 5 bases; junction bases outside the gene matches: 10.

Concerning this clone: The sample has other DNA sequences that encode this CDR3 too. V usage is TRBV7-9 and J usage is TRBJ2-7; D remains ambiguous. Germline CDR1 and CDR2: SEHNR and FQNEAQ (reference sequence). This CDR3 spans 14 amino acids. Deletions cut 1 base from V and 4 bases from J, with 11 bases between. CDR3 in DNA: TGTGCCAGCAGCTTAGTAGGGCTTTCGTACGAGCAGTACTTC. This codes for CASSLVGLSYEQYF.

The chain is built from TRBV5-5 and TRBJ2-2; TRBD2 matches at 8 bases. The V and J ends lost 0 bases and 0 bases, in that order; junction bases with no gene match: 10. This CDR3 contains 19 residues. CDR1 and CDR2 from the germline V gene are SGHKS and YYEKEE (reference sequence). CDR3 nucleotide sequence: TGTGCCAGCAGCTTGGCTCGCGGGAGGCCCAATTCGAACACCGGGGAGCTGTTTTTT. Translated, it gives CASSLARGRPNSNTGELFF.

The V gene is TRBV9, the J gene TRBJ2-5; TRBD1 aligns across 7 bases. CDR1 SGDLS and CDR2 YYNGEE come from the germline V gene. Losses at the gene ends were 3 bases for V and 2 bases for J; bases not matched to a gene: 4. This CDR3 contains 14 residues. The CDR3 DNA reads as TGTGCCAGCAGCGCCCAGGGGGTACAAGAGACCCAGTACTTC. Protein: CASSAQGVQETQYF.

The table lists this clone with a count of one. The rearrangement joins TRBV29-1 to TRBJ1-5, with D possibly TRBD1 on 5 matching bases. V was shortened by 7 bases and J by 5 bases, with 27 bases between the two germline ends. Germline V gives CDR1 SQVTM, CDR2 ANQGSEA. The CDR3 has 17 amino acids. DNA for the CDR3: TGCAGCGCGATCGGGTCATACCCGGGACCGATTTATCAGCCCCAGCATTTT. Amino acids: CSAIGSYPGPIYQPQHF.

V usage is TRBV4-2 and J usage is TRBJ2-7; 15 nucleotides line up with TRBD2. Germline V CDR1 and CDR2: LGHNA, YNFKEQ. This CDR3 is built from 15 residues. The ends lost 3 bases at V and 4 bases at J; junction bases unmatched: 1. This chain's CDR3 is CASSHGLAGGYEQYF. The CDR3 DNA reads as TGTGCCAGCAGCCACGGACTAGCGGGAGGGTACGAGCAGTACTTC.

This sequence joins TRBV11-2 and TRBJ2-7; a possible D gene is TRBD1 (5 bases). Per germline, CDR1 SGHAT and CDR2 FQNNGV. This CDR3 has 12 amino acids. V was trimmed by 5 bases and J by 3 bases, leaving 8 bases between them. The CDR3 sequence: CASSRRDYEQYF. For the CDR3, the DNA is TGTGCCAGCAGCCGCAGGGACTACGAGCAGTACTTC.

The DNA of the CDR3 is TGTGCCAGCAGTTTAGGAGGGGGCACGGGAGCTTTCTTT. Amino acid sequence: CASSLGGGTGAFF. The J gene is TRBJ1-1, the V gene TRBV27; TRBD1 matches 7 bases. Trimming took 2 bases from V and 10 from J; bases not matched to a gene: 7. From germline, CDR1 is MNHEY and CDR2 SMNVEV (reference sequence). The CDR3 consists of 13 residues.

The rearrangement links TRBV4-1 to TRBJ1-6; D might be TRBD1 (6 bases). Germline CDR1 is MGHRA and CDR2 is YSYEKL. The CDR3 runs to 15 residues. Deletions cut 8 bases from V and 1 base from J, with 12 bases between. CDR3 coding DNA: TGCGCCAGCTCAGGGGAGTTATCCTATAATTCACCCCTCCACTTT. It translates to CASSGELSYNSPLHF.

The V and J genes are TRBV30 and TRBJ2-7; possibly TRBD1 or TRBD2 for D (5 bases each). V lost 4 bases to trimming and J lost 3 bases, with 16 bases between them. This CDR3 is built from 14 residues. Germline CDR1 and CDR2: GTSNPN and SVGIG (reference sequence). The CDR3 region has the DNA TGTGCCTGGACCCGGGACCCACGGGACTACGAGCAGTACTTC. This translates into CAWTRDPRDYEQYF.

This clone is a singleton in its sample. CDR3 DNA: TGTGCCAGCAGCTTAACTGTAGGGCCGAACACTGAAGCTTTCTTT. Translating it yields CASSLTVGPNTEAFF. The V and J genes are TRBV7-8 and TRBJ1-1; D unclear. V lost 2 bases to trimming and J lost 1 base, with 11 bases between them. Germline V lookup: CDR1 SGHVS, CDR2 FQNEAQ. The CDR3 totals 15 residues.

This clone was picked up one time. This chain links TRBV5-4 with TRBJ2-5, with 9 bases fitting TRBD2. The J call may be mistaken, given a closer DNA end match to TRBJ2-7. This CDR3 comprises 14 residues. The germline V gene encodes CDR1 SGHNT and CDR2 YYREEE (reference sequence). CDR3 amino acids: CASSSGLASYEQYF. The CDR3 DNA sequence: TGTGCCAGCAGCTCGGGACTAGCAAGCTACGAGCAGTACTTC.

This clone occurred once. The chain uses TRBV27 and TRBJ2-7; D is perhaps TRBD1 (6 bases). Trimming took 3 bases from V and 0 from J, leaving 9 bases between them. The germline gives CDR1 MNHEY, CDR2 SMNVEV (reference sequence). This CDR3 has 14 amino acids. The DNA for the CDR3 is TGTGCCAGCAGTTTTGGACAGTTCTCCTACGAGCAGTACTTC. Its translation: CASSFGQFSYEQYF.

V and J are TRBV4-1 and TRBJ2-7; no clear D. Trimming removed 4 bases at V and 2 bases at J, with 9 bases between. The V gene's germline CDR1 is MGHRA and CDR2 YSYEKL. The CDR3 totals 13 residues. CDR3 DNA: TGCGCCAGCAGCCGGGCCCTAACCTACGAGCAGTACTTC. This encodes CASSRALTYEQYF.

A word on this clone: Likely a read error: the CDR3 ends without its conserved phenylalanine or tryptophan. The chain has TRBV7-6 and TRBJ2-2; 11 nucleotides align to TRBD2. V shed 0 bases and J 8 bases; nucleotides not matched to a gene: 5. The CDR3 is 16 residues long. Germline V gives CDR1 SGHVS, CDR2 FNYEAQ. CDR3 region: CASSLATLAGEGELFS. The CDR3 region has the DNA TGTGCCAGCAGCTTAGCGACACTAGCGGGAGAGGGGGAGCTGTTTTCT.

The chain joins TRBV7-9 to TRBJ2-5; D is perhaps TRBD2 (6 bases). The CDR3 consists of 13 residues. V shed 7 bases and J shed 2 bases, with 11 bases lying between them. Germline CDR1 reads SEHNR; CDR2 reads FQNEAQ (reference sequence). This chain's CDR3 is CASTAGRQETQYF. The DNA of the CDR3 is TGTGCCAGCACGGCGGGACGGCAAGAGACCCAGTACTTC.

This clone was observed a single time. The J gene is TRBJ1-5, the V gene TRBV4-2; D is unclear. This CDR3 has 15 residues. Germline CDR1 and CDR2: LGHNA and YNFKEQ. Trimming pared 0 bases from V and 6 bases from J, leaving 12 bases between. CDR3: CASSQETEGVQPQHF. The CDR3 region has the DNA TGTGCCAGCAGCCAAGAGACGGAGGGAGTTCAGCCCCAGCATTTT.